This T cell receptor beta chain was sequenced in a study of OX40 agonist ivuxolimab in advanced cancers. In this sample, this clone is medium-sized. Germline lookup yields CDR1 MGHRA and CDR2 YSYEKL. The CDR3 has 15 amino acids. V was pared by 0 bases and J by 6 bases, with 12 bases between. Assay used: immunoSEQ multiplex PCR; TCRdb lists only in-frame clones, some missing. The sample records roughly 65,000 clones, over 60% being singletons. The V call is TRBV4-1, the J call TRBJ1-3; D is unresolved. The material sequenced was CD4+ or CD8+ T cells sorted from blood, taken in a trial of the OX40 agonist ivuxolimab. The source of this sequence is an adult with an advanced solid tumor such as melanoma, head and neck, liver or kidney cancer. In nucleotides, the CDR3 is TGCGCCAGCAGCCAAGAGTCGACGGGATTAAACACCATATATTTT. This encodes CASSQESTGLNTIYF.